Each of the 21 T cell receptor beta chains below was sequenced from the same sample in a study of PD-1 blockade in classical Hodgkin lymphoma. Every patient was affected by relapse after autologous stem cell transplantation, while exposure to brentuximab vedotin was not uniform. Only in-frame clones appear in the TCRdb table, and some are missing; sequencing was by immunoSEQ multiplex PCR. The sample consists of over 45,000 clones, 73% of them appearing once. The sample in question was peripheral blood mononuclear cells (PBMCs), obtained before the second cycle of nivolumab. The origin of the receptors is a human donor with classical Hodgkin lymphoma.

This chain uses TRBV6-5 with TRBJ1-5; no reliable D call. Trimming pared 4 bases from V and 3 bases from J, leaving 10 bases between. The length of the CDR3 is 14 residues. Germline V gene sequence: CDR1 MNHEY, CDR2 SVGAGI. In DNA form, the CDR3 reads TGTGCCAGCAGTTTTGGCAGCCTCAATCAGCCCCAGCATTTT. This gives the protein CASSFGSLNQPQHF.

The chain is built from TRBV7-2 and TRBJ1-5, with 8 bases that match TRBD1. This CDR3 is built from 15 residues. The V segment lost 5 bases and the J segment 2 bases; nucleotides outside the gene matches: 5. In germline, CDR1 is SGHTA, CDR2 FQGNSA. The CDR3 loop is CASSLDRVGNQPQHF. In DNA, the CDR3 is TGTGCCAGCAGCCTGGACAGGGTTGGCAATCAGCCCCAGCATTTT.

The CDR3 bases are TGTGCCAGCAGTTTAAAACCCACAAAATTCGGCTACGAGCAGTACTTC. It codes for CASSLKPTKFGYEQYF. The chain couples TRBV27 to TRBJ2-7; D is unresolved. Germline V gene data show CDR1 as MNHEY and CDR2 as SMNVEV (reference sequence). This CDR3 comprises 16 residues. Trimming shortened V by 2 bases and J by 3 bases, and 17 bases separated the two germline ends.

The CDR3, as DNA: TGCGCCAGCAGCTTCCTAGCGGGAGGGAGCTCCTACGAGCAGTACTTC. Its protein product is CASSFLAGGSSYEQYF. The chain carries TRBV5-1 and TRBJ2-7; 12 nucleotides agree with TRBD2. The length of the CDR3 is 16 residues. V shed 2 bases, J shed 0 bases, and the junction held 3 bases outside the gene matches. Germline CDR1 and CDR2: SGHRS and YFSETQ. The whole variable domain, filled in from reference TRBV5-1 and TRBJ2-7, reads KAGVTQTPRYLIKTRGQQVTLSCSPISGHRSVSWYQQTPGQGLQFLFEYFSETQRNKGNFPGRFSGRQFSNSRSEMNVSTLELGDSALYLCASSFLAGGSSYEQYFGPGTRLTVT.

The chain couples TRBV7-6 to TRBJ1-2; TRBD1 agrees at 8 bases. Germline V lookup: CDR1 SGHVS, CDR2 FNYEAQ. With V trimmed by 3 bases and J by 5 bases, 11 bases remained unmatched. The CDR3 has 16 amino acids. For the CDR3, the DNA is TGTGCCAGCAGCTTGGAAGGACAGGGCATTCAGTATGGCTACACCTTC. Encoded protein: CASSLEGQGIQYGYTF.

This clone was detected only a few times. This chain connects TRBV2 to TRBJ1-5; no firm D call. Between the trimmed V and J ends, which lost 4 bases and 2 bases, there was a span of 6 bases. The germline CDR1 and CDR2 sequences are SNHLY and FYNNEI. There are 13 residues in the CDR3. The CDR3 sequence is CASSAEGNQPQHF. CDR3 sequence (DNA): TGTGCCAGCAGTGCGGAGGGCAATCAGCCCCAGCATTTT.

This clone was seen only a few times. The chain carries TRBV19 and TRBJ2-7, with TRBD1 as a possible D gene (5 bases). Trimming pared 5 bases from V and 2 bases from J, leaving 10 bases between. Looked up from germline, CDR1 is LNHDA and CDR2 is SQIVND (reference sequence). This CDR3 has 13 residues. The CDR3 bases are TGTGCCAGTAGTCGAAGCAGGGCCTACGAGCAGTACTTC. Protein: CASSRSRAYEQYF.

This chain joins TRBV10-3 and TRBJ1-1; D is perhaps TRBD1 (6 bases). This CDR3 has 17 residues. The V end lost 3 bases, the J end lost 6 bases, and 23 bases lay between the germline ends. The germline CDR1 and CDR2 sequences are ENHRY and SYGVKD. The CDR3: CAISDRTGSVLGAEAFF. In nucleotides, the CDR3 is TGTGCCATCAGTGATCGTACAGGGAGTGTCTTAGGGGCTGAAGCTTTCTTT.

The rearrangement uses TRBV5-1 and TRBJ2-3; TRBD1 is a possible D gene (5 bases). V lost 4 bases to trimming and J lost 4 bases, with 10 bases between them. The CDR3 runs to 13 residues. Germline V gene sequence: CDR1 SGHRS, CDR2 YFSETQ. The CDR3 is CASSVRVADTQYF. CDR3 DNA sequence: TGCGCCAGCAGCGTCAGGGTGGCAGATACGCAGTATTTT.

This chain links TRBV20-1 with TRBJ1-2; D is unclear. The CDR3 has 10 residues. The germline V gene encodes CDR1 DFQATT and CDR2 SNEGSKA (reference sequence). The germline V and J ends were trimmed by 6 bases and 7 bases, with 9 bases remaining between them. CDR3 protein: CSAPLIGYTF. CDR3 DNA sequence: TGCAGTGCCCCGCTCATTGGCTACACCTTC.

With respect to this clone: At one end the junction does not follow the germline gene, possibly because of a read error. The chain links TRBV2 to TRBJ2-7; D may correspond to TRBD1 or TRBD2 (5 bases each). Germline loops: CDR1 SNHLY, CDR2 FYNNEI. CDR3 size: 15 residues. CDR3 protein: CASRKTGTPSDEQYF. In DNA form, the CDR3 reads TGTGCCAGCAGGAAAACCGGGACCCCCTCCGACGAGCAGTACTTC.

V and J are TRBV7-3 and TRBJ1-2, with TRBD1 identical over 8 bases. The V segment lost 1 base and the J segment 2 bases; nucleotides outside the gene matches: 12. CDR1 is SGHTA, CDR2 FQGTGA, per germline. The length of the CDR3 is 18 residues. DNA of the CDR3: TGTGCCAGCAGCTTAAGGCCAGGGGGCGATCCAGGGAACTATGGCTACACCTTC. It is translated as CASSLRPGGDPGNYGYTF.

The J gene is TRBJ2-7, the V gene TRBV5-4, with D maybe TRBD1 (6 bases). V lost 3 bases to trimming and J lost 3 bases, with 10 bases between them. This CDR3 has 13 amino acids. Germline-derived CDR1 and CDR2 are SGHNT and YYREEE (reference sequence). The CDR3 coding sequence is TGTGCCAGCAGCTATACAGGGATCTACGAGCAGTACTTC. This translates into CASSYTGIYEQYF.

V usage is TRBV9 and J usage is TRBJ2-3, with a weak D call TRBD2 (6 bases). Between the trimmed V and J ends, which lost 4 bases and 2 bases, there was a span of 14 bases. Per germline, CDR1 SGDLS and CDR2 YYNGEE. This CDR3 is 15 amino acids long. The CDR3 DNA sequence: TGTGCCAGCAGCCTCCGGGACTCTCACACAGATACGCAGTATTTT. It is translated as CASSLRDSHTDTQYF.

The genes are TRBV5-6 and TRBJ1-5, with 9 bases aligning to TRBD1. J lost 1 base, V lost 4 bases, and 6 bases had no gene match. The germline V gene encodes CDR1 SGHDT and CDR2 YYEEEE. The CDR3 has 16 residues. In DNA, the CDR3 is TGTGCCAGCAGCCCGGGACAGGGACCGAGCAATCAGCCCCAGCATTTT. As protein: CASSPGQGPSNQPQHF.

The chain carries TRBV6-5 and TRBJ1-2; D unresolved. The CDR3 spans 15 residues. Germline CDR1 MNHEY, CDR2 SVGAGI. Trimming took off 2 bases at V and 1 base at J, with 11 bases between the two ends. DNA of the CDR3: TGTGCCAGCAGTTACCTGATCGGGGTTAACTATGGCTACACCTTC. As protein: CASSYLIGVNYGYTF.

This clone was detected only a few times. The genes are TRBV27 and TRBJ2-5; 7 nucleotides line up with TRBD1. CDR1 and CDR2 (germline): MNHEY, SMNVEV (reference sequence). The CDR3 is 16 residues long. The J segment lost 5 bases and the V segment lost 6 bases, leaving 15 bases of the junction unmatched. This chain's CDR3 is CASSHYIDRVRETQYF. As DNA, the CDR3 is TGTGCCAGCAGCCACTATATCGACAGGGTACGGGAGACCCAGTACTTC.

This clone was seen a few times. This chain joins TRBV27 and TRBJ1-2; D not certain. Germline V gene sequence: CDR1 MNHEY, CDR2 SMNVEV (reference sequence). This CDR3 comprises 13 residues. V shed 3 bases and J shed 0 bases, with 5 bases lying between them. The CDR3 here is CASSFHTNYGYTF. CDR3 nucleotides: TGTGCCAGCAGTTTTCACACTAACTATGGCTACACCTTC.

This clone was seen just once. The chain combines TRBV6-6 with TRBJ1-2; no definite D call. The germline V and J ends were trimmed by 2 bases and 7 bases, with 17 bases remaining between them. Germline V gene sequence: CDR1 MNHNY, CDR2 SVGAGI (reference sequence). This CDR3 spans 15 amino acids. The CDR3 DNA is TGTGCCAGCAGTTACGCCCTGGGGAGGTCCCGTGGCTACACCTTC. Its translation: CASSYALGRSRGYTF.

V and J are TRBV5-6 and TRBJ2-7; possible D gene TRBD2, 6 bases. The V and J ends lost 2 bases and 6 bases respectively, with 15 bases between them. Per the germline V gene, CDR1 is SGHDT and CDR2 is YYEEEE. The CDR3 loop spans 14 amino acids. The CDR3 protein is CASSFTGRAGEQYF. Here the CDR3 DNA reads TGTGCCAGCAGCTTTACAGGACGAGCGGGCGAGCAGTACTTC. Full variable domain (remainder filled in from reference TRBV5-6 and TRBJ2-7): DAGVTQSPTHLIKTRGQQVTLRCSPKSGHDTVSWYQQALGQGPQFIFQYYEEEERQRGNFPDRFSGHQFPNYSSELNVNALLLGDSALYLCASSFTGRAGEQYFGPGTRLTVT.

This sequence joins TRBV28 and TRBJ2-1; 14 nucleotides line up with TRBD2. This CDR3 has 18 residues. V shed 1 base, J shed 3 bases, and the junction held 5 bases outside the gene matches. Germline values: CDR1 MDHEN, CDR2 SYDVKM. CDR3 amino acids: CASSLLLGTSGSYNEQFF. CDR3 nucleotide sequence: TGTGCCAGCAGTTTATTACTGGGGACTAGCGGGAGCTACAATGAGCAGTTCTTC.